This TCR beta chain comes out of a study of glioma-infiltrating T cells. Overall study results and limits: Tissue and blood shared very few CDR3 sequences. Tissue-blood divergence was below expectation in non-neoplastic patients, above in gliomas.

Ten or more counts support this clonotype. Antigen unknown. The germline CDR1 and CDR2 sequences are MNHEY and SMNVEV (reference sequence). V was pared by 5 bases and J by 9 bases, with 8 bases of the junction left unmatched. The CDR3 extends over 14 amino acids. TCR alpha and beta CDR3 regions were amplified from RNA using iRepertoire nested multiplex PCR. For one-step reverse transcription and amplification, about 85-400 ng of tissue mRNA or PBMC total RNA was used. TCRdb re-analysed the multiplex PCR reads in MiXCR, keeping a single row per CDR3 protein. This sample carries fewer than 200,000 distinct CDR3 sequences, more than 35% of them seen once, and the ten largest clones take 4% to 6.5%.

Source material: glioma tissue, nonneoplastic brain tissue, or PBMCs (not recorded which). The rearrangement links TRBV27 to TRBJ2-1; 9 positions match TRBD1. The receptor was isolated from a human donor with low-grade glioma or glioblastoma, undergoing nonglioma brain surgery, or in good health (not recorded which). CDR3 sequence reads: CASSRGTGNGEQFF. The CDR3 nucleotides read TGTGCCAGCAGTCGTGGGACAGGGAATGGTGAGCAGTTCTTC.